This TCR beta chain was captured in a study of blood T cell repertoires in COVID-19 (TCRdb year 2020). Context from the whole study: Samples covering the acute and convalescent phases of COVID-19 were provided by collaborators in the United States, Italy and Spain. The prospective study material was composed of cDNA or gDNA derived from T cells, B-cell-depleted T cells, or PBMCs. Deeply sampled blood TCRbeta repertoires from subjects exposed to, actively infected with, or recovered from COVID-19 were included in the dataset. A freely available public database, intended as a resource for researchers studying the immune response to SARS-CoV-2, is where the repertoires were released. The samples were drawn from the first 160 participants of the ongoing ImmuneRACE study and from some 1,300 subjects provided by 6 global collaborators. Sample metadata almost always included a de-identified subject ID, COVID-19 status, age in years and sex. Where available, HLA class I and class II types were obtained from metadata supplied by the sample provider rather than from assay-based typing.

In the case of this clone: Its antigen has not been determined. No base-level quality is on record; no much larger clone is a single base apart.

The research as a whole found: The amount of clinical and demographic metadata varied by source and participant and was provided uncurated.

TCRbeta CDR3 regions were amplified from genomic DNA using the immunoSEQ Assay, a bias-controlled multiplex PCR. Processing in the source paper ran as follows. The number of nucleated cells in each sample was estimated by amplification of reference gene primers within the assay. Sequence reads were collapsed and filtered to measure the absolute abundance of every unique TCRbeta CDR3 rearrangement. For each sample, productive Simpson clonality was calculated as the square root of Simpson's diversity index across productive rearrangements. In its TCRdb copy, this immuneACCESS table keeps in-frame sequences only and misses some clones. Where compared with another copy, unresolved V genes explain less than half of these, and the others have no known cause. The V and J calls and clone size come from that table; D and trimming were worked out from the DNA. For this sample there are a few hundred thousand clones; roughly four fifths appear just once. About 3% of the sample goes to the ten largest clones.

A second Seattle source provided samples from volunteer blood donors who had recovered from COVID-19. Each collaborating institution followed its own protocols to collect whole blood in K2EDTA tubes. Collaborator samples were shipped for TCRbeta analysis as frozen whole blood, isolated PBMCs, or DNA extracted from either sample type. CDR1 and CDR2, looked up from the germline V gene, are SNHLY and FYNNEI. Taken from cysteine to phenylalanine, the CDR3 has 19 residues. Here the CDR3 DNA is all that survives: 57 bases in frame from base 1. V loses 10 bases at its end and J loses 0 bases; junction bases beyond the gene matches: 18.

The receptor comes from a young woman who had recovered from COVID-19. The source material was peripheral blood. The sequence links TRBV2 to TRBJ2-1, with 10 middle bases fitting TRBD2. The DNA sequence is TGTGCCAACCATGGGACTAGCGCACCGTATTCCCCCTCCTACAATGAGCAGTTCTTC. This yields the protein CANHGTSAPYSPSYNEQFF.